The source of this T cell receptor (beta chain) is a study of blood T cell repertoires in COVID-19 (dated by TCRdb to 2018 to 2021). About the investigation overall: The collaborator samples originated in the United States, Italy and Spain and spanned the acute and convalescent phases of COVID-19. The prospective study material was composed of cDNA or gDNA derived from T cells, B-cell-depleted T cells, or PBMCs. A de-identified subject ID, COVID-19 status, age in years and sex were almost always included in the sample metadata. HLA class I and class II types, where available, came from metadata supplied by the sample provider rather than from assay-based typing. The repertoires were released in a freely available public database intended as a resource for research on the immune response to SARS-CoV-2. The dataset comprised deeply sampled blood TCRbeta repertoires from subjects exposed to, actively infected with, or recovered from COVID-19. Samples were obtained from the ongoing ImmuneRACE study (first 160 participants) and from 1,254 subjects provided by 6 global collaborators.

TCRbeta CDR3 regions were amplified from genomic DNA by means of the immunoSEQ Assay, a bias-controlled multiplex PCR. In the authors' own workflow: The number of nucleated cells in each sample was estimated by amplification of reference gene primers within the assay. To quantify the absolute abundance of each unique TCRbeta CDR3 rearrangement, sequence reads were collapsed and filtered. Productive Simpson clonality was computed per sample as the square root of Simpson's diversity index over productive rearrangements. What TCRdb holds here is the immuneACCESS table cut down to in-frame rearrangements. Part of the clones is not present; checked against another copy, under half of the missing clones reflect an unresolved V gene, and the others are unexplained. V and J calls plus clone size are reproduced from that table; the DNA served to infer D and trimming. The sample profile shows about 64,000 clones; 75% to 85% of them were found once. Clones ranked in the top ten supply about 6% of the sample.

The collaborating institutions used their own protocols to collect whole blood in K2EDTA tubes. For TCRbeta analysis, collaborator samples were shipped as frozen whole blood, as isolated PBMCs, or as DNA extracted from either sample type. General conclusions and limits of the study: The quantity of clinical and demographic metadata differed by source and by participant and was supplied without curation.

On this clone: This receptor's antigen is unknown. Base qualities are not provided; no much larger clone lies one nucleotide away.

The CDR3 has 17 amino acids, counting the end cysteine and phenylalanine. The sequence is cut down to CDR3 DNA, 51 bases in frame from base 1. At the junction V is shortened by 0 bases and J by 3 bases, with 18 bases in between. In the germline V gene, CDR1 corresponds to SGHRS and CDR2 to YFSETQ. The clonotype comes from an older woman with acute or convalescent COVID-19. The sample was peripheral blood. In this chain, TRBV5-1 is recombined with TRBJ1-1; TRBD1 is perhaps the D gene, given 5 matching bases. The CDR3 region: CASSLGTRVASHTEAFF. In nucleotides, the sequence is TGCGCCAGCAGCTTGGGGACACGAGTGGCGAGCCACACTGAAGCTTTCTTT.